This T cell receptor beta chain was identified during a study of shared clonotypes between healthy human individuals. The V gene end was trimmed by 3 bases and the J gene end by 5 bases; junction bases not matched to a gene: 11. The germline V gene encodes CDR1 MGHRA and CDR2 YSYEKL. This CDR3 spans 16 amino acids. The authors divided CD4+ cells into CD45RA+ naive and CD45RA-negative memory subsets. Libraries were prepared by immunoSEQ multiplex PCR; TCRdb keeps only in-frame clonotypes and omits some of them. In the table there are 2,500,000 or so clones, just over 90% of which are singletons. The sequenced sample was naive CD4+ T cells sorted from blood. Subset given: CD45RA+ positively selected. This TCR was sampled from a man aged 18 to 35 in good health. The rearrangement links TRBV4-1 to TRBJ2-7, with 9 bases identical to TRBD1. In DNA form, the CDR3 reads TGCGCCAGCAGCCAGGTGATCCGGGACAGGGACCACGAGCAGTACTTC. Its translation: CASSQVIRDRDHEQYF.